The present TCR beta chain was sequenced within a study of Ad26.COV2.S vaccination and SARS-CoV-2 variants. CDR1 SGHTA and CDR2 FQGNSA come from the germline V gene. The CDR3 totals 13 residues. V was cut by 10 bases and J by 1 base, with 13 bases left in between. Assay used: immunoSEQ multiplex PCR; TCRdb lists only in-frame clones, some missing. The sample carries a few hundred thousand clones, around 86% recorded once. Study-wide points: The TCR-based breadth and depth measures might underestimate overall T cell responses. It was reported that spike-specific CD8+ and CD4+ T cell responses were substantially broad after vaccination.

Regarding this clone: The antigen remains undetermined.

Described treatment: some 20 received Ad26.COV2.S at low or high dose, single or two shots; 5 received placebo; per-sample allocation not given. After the first vaccine or placebo injection, samples were drawn on day 63. A Boston donor was an adult aged 18-55 years. The source of this sequence is a person between 18 and 59 years old who received the Ad26.COV2.S COVID-19 vaccine or a placebo. The sample consisted of peripheral blood, taken in a trial of Ad26.COV2.S vaccine versus placebo. This chain joins TRBV7-2 and TRBJ2-5, with D possibly being TRBD2 (6 bases). CDR3 nucleotide sequence: TGTGCCATCCGGGGGAACCTCCAAGAGACCCAGTACTTC. It is translated as CAIRGNLQETQYF.